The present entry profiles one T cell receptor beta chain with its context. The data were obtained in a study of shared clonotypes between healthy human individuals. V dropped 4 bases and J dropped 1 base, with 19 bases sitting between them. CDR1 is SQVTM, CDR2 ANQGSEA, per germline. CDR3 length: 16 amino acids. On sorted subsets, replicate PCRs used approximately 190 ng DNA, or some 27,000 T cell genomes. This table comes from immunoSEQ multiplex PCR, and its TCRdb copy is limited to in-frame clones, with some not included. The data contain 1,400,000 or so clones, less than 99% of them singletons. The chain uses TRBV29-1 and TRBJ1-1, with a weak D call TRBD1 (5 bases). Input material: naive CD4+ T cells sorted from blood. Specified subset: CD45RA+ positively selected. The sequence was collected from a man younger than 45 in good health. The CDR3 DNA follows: TGCAGCGTTGTTTGGACGGGGGTCTTAGGGAACACTGAAGCTTTCTTT. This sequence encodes CSVVWTGVLGNTEAFF.